These T cell receptor beta chains were read from a single sample in a study of T cell clonotyping in hematopoietic cell transplantation. The data were produced by immunoSEQ multiplex PCR, yet TCRdb's version contains in-frame clones alone and is incomplete. The sample includes some 76,000 clones, 90% to 96% of them seen just once. Here the sequenced sample was peripheral blood mononuclear cells, taken before stem cell transplant. All receptors derive from a woman aged 45-60 years with acute myeloid leukemia. Some clones in this sample may be carry-over from other donors' samples. Both conserved end residues are part of each CDR3. D genes are given only for firm matches. The size field is filled for only some rows; it gives once, few, many or a size class.

cdr3_aa	cdr3_nt	v_call	j_call	clone_size	d_call
CASSLDKGQWISYEQYF	TGTGCCAGCAGCTTAGATAAGGGACAATGGATCTCCTACGAGCAGTACTTC	TRBV11-2	TRBJ2-7	-	-
CASSLRQGNTEAFF	TGTGCCAGCAGCTTGAGGCAGGGCAACACTGAAGCTTTCTTT	TRBV5-6	TRBJ1-1	-	-
CASSFSGTGKEQYF	TGTGCCAGCAGTTTTAGCGGGACAGGGAAAGAGCAGTACTTC	TRBV27	TRBJ2-7	-	-
CASQPGGWTEAFF	TGCGCCAGCCAGCCAGGGGGATGGACTGAAGCTTTCTTT	TRBV4-1	TRBJ1-1	-	TRBD1
CASSLSGQRIQPQHF	TGTGCCAGCAGTTTATCGGGACAGAGAATCCAGCCCCAGCATTTT	TRBV28	TRBJ1-5	once	TRBD1
CASSFRDRGPYEQYF	TGTGCCAGCAGTTTCCGGGACAGGGGTCCCTACGAGCAGTACTTC	TRBV28	TRBJ2-7	-	TRBD1
CASKGDYSNQPQHF	TGTGCCAGCAAGGGAGACTATAGCAATCAGCCCCAGCATTTT	TRBV2	TRBJ1-5	once	-
CASSIGNRGRTYGYTF	TGTGCCAGTAGTATAGGGAACAGGGGGCGCACCTATGGCTACACCTTC	TRBV19	TRBJ1-2	few	TRBD1
CASSLGGGGYTYEQYF	TGTGCCAGCAGCTTGGGGGGTGGGGGCTATACCTACGAGCAGTACTTC	TRBV5-6	TRBJ2-7	-	-
CASSQGQGRHYGYTF	TGTGCCAGCAGCCAGGGACAGGGTCGGCACTATGGCTACACCTTC	TRBV6-6	TRBJ1-2	few	TRBD1
CAWNGGVANTEAFF	TGTGCCTGGAATGGGGGTGTCGCGAACACTGAAGCTTTCTTT	TRBV30	TRBJ1-1	-	-
CASSSPTGGGETQYF	TGTGCCAGCAGCTCGCCTACAGGGGGCGGGGAGACCCAGTACTTC	TRBV5-4	TRBJ2-5	-	TRBD1
CASRKSSSSYNEQFF	TGTGCCAGCAGGAAGTCCTCGAGCTCCTACAATGAGCAGTTCTTC	TRBV6-5	TRBJ2-1	-	-
CASSDRAGTGITEAFF	TGCGCCAGCAGTGACCGTGCCGGGACAGGGATCACTGAAGCTTTCTTT	TRBV10-1	TRBJ1-1	-	TRBD1
CASRKTAQDTQYF	TGTGCCAGCAGGAAGACTGCGCAGGATACGCAGTATTTT	TRBV27	TRBJ2-3	-	-
CASSVQGWATEAFF	TGCGCCAGCAGCGTACAGGGGTGGGCCACTGAAGCTTTCTTT	TRBV5-1	TRBJ1-1	-	TRBD1
CASSSKTGTGSYEQYF	TGTGCCAGCAGCTCCAAGACAGGTACCGGGTCCTACGAGCAGTACTTC	TRBV7-9	TRBJ2-7	-	-
CASSLSNQPQHF	TGTGCCAGCAGCTTAAGCAATCAGCCCCAGCATTTT	TRBV7-9	TRBJ1-5	-	-
CASSEVGGGPDTQYF	TGTGCCAGCAGTGAAGTTGGGGGAGGGCCAGATACGCAGTATTTT	TRBV6-1	TRBJ2-3	-	TRBD2
CASSPAQRGETQYF	TGTGCCAGCAGCCCCGCGCAAAGGGGAGAGACCCAGTACTTC	TRBV14	TRBJ2-5	-	-
CASRILMGGLYEQYF	TGTGCCAGCAGAATCCTAATGGGAGGACTTTACGAGCAGTACTTC	TRBV6-5	TRBJ2-7	-	-
CASRDRGTSTDTQYF	TGCGCCAGCAGAGACAGAGGTACTAGCACAGATACGCAGTATTTT	TRBV4-1	TRBJ2-3	once	-
CAWSVFNPGYTF	TGTGCCTGGAGTGTGTTCAACCCTGGCTACACCTTC	TRBV30	TRBJ1-2	-	-
CASKMDRADTDTQYF	TGTGCCAGCAAGATGGACAGGGCAGACACAGATACGCAGTATTTT	TRBV7-9	TRBJ2-3	-	TRBD1
CASSLGGGYTF	TGTGCCAGCAGCTTAGGAGGGGGCTACACCTTC	TRBV7-3	TRBJ1-2	-	-
CASSVISMGQYF	TGTGCCAGCAGTGTTATCTCCATGGGGCAGTACTTC	TRBV2	TRBJ2-7	-	-
CASSISSGTANEQFF	TGTGCCAGTAGTATTAGTAGCGGGACAGCGAATGAGCAGTTCTTC	TRBV19	TRBJ2-1	-	-
CASSVTGGYEQYF	TGTGCCAGCAGTGTGACAGGGGGCTACGAGCAGTACTTC	TRBV27	TRBJ2-7	-	TRBD1
CASSKGQNYGYTF	TGCGCCAGCAGCAAAGGACAGAACTATGGCTACACCTTC	TRBV5-1	TRBJ1-2	-	-
CAWSRQGDSPLHF	TGTGCCTGGAGCCGACAGGGAGATTCACCCCTCCACTTT	TRBV30	TRBJ1-6	-	TRBD1
CASRPATGGIAQPQHF	TGTGCCAGCAGGCCTGCGACAGGGGGAATTGCTCAGCCCCAGCATTTT	TRBV27	TRBJ1-5	-	TRBD1
CASSELLAHCTDTQYF	TGCGCCAGCAGTGAACTACTAGCCCATTGCACAGATACGCAGTATTTT	TRBV10-1	TRBJ2-3	few	-
CASSPRTGRGDTEAFF	TGTGCCAGCAGCCCAAGGACAGGGCGAGGGGACACTGAAGCTTTCTTT	TRBV7-9	TRBJ1-1	once	TRBD1
CASSGLAGGYEQYF	TGTGCCAGTAGTGGACTAGCGGGAGGCTACGAGCAGTACTTC	TRBV19	TRBJ2-7	-	TRBD2
CASSWTDPTEAFF	TGTGCCAGCAGTTGGACAGACCCGACTGAAGCTTTCTTT	TRBV11-1	TRBJ1-1	-	-
CASSYTRGSNQPQHF	TGTGCCAGCAGTTACACCAGGGGCAGCAATCAGCCCCAGCATTTT	TRBV6-5	TRBJ1-5	-	-
CASSENWASRDEQYF	TGTGCCAGCAGCGAGAATTGGGCCTCCAGGGACGAGCAGTACTTC	TRBV2	TRBJ2-7	-	-
CASSPQGTGRNTEAFF	TGCGCCAGCAGCCCTCAAGGTACAGGGAGGAACACTGAAGCTTTCTTT	TRBV4-1	TRBJ1-1	-	-
CASSLTDADSGNTIYF	TGTGCCAGCAGCTTGACCGACGCTGACTCTGGAAACACCATATATTTT	TRBV11-2	TRBJ1-3	-	-
CASSFETRLSYGYTF	TGTGCCAGCAGCTTCGAGACACGACTATCCTATGGCTACACCTTC	TRBV7-2	TRBJ1-2	-	-
CASSEWDRLYGYTF	TGTGCCAGCAGTGAATGGGACAGACTCTATGGCTACACCTTC	TRBV2	TRBJ1-2	-	TRBD1
CASSGELGQVYGYTF	TGTGCCAGCAGTGGGGAACTAGGACAAGTCTATGGCTACACCTTC	TRBV28	TRBJ1-2	-	-